This T cell receptor (beta chain) was retrieved from a study of blood T cell repertoires in COVID-19. Study information: Researchers got acute and convalescent COVID-19 samples from the United States, Italy and Spain. Nucleic acid was either cDNA or gDNA, and it came from T cells, B-cell-depleted T cells, or PBMCs.

Original data processing: The assay estimated nucleated cells by amplifying reference gene primers. TCRdb keeps only in-frame clones here, not all; method: immunoSEQ multiplex PCR. The DNA was the basis for D and trimming; V, J and clone size are from that table. The sample records approximately 100,000 clones, around 85% being singletons. This clone was seen just once. This receptor was identified in a woman aged 65 to 85 with active or convalescent COVID-19. What was sequenced was peripheral blood.

This chain's CDR3 is CASSQPRDRGPRETQYF. The CDR3 DNA sequence: TGCGCCAGCAGTCAACCTCGGGACAGGGGGCCGCGAGAGACCCAGTACTTC. The V gene is TRBV23-1, the J gene TRBJ2-5; TRBD1 matches 12 bases. TRBV23-1 is an open reading frame, and its role is uncertain. Trimming took 2 bases from V and 4 from J; bases not matched to a gene: 8. The CDR3 runs to 17 residues.